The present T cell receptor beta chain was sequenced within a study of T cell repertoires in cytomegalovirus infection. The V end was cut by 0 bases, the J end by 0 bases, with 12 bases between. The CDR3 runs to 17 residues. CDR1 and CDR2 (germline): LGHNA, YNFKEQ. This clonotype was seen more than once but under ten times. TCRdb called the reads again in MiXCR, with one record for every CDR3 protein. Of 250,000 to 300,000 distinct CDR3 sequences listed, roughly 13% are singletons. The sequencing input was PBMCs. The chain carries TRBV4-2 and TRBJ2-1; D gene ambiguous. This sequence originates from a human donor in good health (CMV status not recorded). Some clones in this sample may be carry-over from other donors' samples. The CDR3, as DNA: TGTGCCAGCAGCCAAGATATGAGCGTAGGCTCCTACAATGAGCAGTTCTTC. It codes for CASSQDMSVGSYNEQFF.